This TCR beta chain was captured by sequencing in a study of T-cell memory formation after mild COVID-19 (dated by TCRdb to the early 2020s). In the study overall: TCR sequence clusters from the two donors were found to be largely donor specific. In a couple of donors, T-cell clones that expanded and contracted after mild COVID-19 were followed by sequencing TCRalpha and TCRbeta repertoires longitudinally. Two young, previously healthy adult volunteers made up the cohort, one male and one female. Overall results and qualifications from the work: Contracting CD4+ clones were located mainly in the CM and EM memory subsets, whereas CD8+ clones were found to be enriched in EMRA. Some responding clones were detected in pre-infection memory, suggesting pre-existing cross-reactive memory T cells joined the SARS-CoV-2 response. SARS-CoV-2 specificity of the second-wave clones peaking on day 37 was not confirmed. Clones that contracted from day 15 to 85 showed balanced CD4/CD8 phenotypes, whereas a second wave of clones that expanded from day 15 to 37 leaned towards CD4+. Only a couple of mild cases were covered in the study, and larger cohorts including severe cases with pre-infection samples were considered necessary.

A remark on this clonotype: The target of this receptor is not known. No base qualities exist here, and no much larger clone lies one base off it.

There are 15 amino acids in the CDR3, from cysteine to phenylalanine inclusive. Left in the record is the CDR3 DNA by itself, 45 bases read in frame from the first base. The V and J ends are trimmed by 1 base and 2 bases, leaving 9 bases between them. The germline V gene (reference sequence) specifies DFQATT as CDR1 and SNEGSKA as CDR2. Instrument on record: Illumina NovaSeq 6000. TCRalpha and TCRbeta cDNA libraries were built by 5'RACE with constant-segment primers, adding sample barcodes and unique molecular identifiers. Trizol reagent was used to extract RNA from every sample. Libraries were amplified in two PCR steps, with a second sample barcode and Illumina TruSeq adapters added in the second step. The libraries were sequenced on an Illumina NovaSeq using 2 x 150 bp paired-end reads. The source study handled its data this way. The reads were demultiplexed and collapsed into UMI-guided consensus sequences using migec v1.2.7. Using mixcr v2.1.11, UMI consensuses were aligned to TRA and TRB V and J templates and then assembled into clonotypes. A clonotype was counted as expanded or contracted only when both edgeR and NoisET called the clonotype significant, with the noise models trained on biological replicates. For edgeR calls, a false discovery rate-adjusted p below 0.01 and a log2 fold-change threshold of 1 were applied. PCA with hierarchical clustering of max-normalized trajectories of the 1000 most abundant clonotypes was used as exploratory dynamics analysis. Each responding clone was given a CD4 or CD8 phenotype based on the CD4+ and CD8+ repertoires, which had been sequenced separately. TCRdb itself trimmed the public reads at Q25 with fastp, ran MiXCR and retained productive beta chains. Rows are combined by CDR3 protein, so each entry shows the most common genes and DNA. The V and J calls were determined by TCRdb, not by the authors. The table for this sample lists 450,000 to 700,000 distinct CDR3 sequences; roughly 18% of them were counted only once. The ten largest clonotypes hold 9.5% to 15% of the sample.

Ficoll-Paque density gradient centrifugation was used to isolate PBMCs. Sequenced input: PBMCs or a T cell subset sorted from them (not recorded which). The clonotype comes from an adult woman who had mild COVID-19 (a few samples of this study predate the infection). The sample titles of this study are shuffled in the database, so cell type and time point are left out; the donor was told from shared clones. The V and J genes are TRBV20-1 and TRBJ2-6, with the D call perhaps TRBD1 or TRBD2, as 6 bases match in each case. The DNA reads TGCAGTGCTAGAGTCGGGGGCACTGGGGCCAACGTCCTGACTTTC. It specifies CSARVGGTGANVLTF.